One sample yielded the 29 T cell receptor beta chains listed below, sequenced in a study of metastatic and nonmetastatic thyroid tumors (dated by TCRdb to about 2020). Library preparation used PCR. The instrument was an Illumina HiSeq 4000. TCRdb cleaned the public reads at Q25 with fastp, built clones with MiXCR and kept in-frame beta chains. For this sample there are more than 20,000 clones; 36% appear just once. The ten most abundant clones make up over 20% of the sample. None of the patients had been given any treatment before thyroid surgery. The sample taken for sequencing was blood. The receptors stem from a male donor with papillary thyroid cancer or a benign thyroid nodule (not recorded which). Some clones in this sample may be carry-over from other donors' samples.

This clone has ten or more counts. Other DNA variants within this sample encode the same CDR3. The rearrangement uses TRBV11-2 and TRBJ2-3; D gene uncertain. The V end lost 3 bases, the J end lost 0 bases, and 7 bases lay between the germline ends. From germline, CDR1 is SGHAT and CDR2 FQNNGV. The CDR3 contains 14 residues. CDR3 loop: CASSFSFSTDTQYF. The CDR3 nucleotides are TGTGCCAGCAGCTTTAGTTTTAGCACAGATACGCAGTATTTT.

This clone is classed as medium-sized (0.01 to 0.1%). The chain recombines TRBV14 with TRBJ2-7; 15 bases line up with TRBD2. The CDR3 has 16 amino acids. V gave up 1 base and J gave up 8 bases; unmatched junction bases: 6. The germline V gene has CDR1 SGHDN and CDR2 FVKESK. The CDR3, as DNA: TGTGCCAGCAGCCAAGCCAACGGACTAGCGGGAGGGCAGCAGTACTTC. Its protein is CASSQANGLAGGQQYF.

V and J are TRBV19 and TRBJ2-1; 13 bases are shared with TRBD2. This CDR3 has 16 amino acids. The J segment lost 4 bases and the V segment lost 3 bases, leaving 3 bases of the junction unmatched. Germline-derived CDR1 and CDR2 are LNHDA and SQIVND (reference sequence). CDR3 region: CASSIGLAGAYNEQFF. The CDR3 DNA reads TGTGCCAGTAGTATCGGACTAGCGGGGGCATACAATGAGCAGTTCTTC.

In this sample, this clone turned up a few times. The chain links TRBV6-1 to TRBJ2-7; a possible D gene is TRBD1 (6 bases). CDR1 is MNHNS, CDR2 SASEGT, per germline. The CDR3 is 13 amino acids. Trimming removed 5 bases at V and 4 bases at J, with 12 bases between. The CDR3 DNA sequence: TGTGCCAGCAGTCCGACAGGACAGTACGAGCAGTACGTC. Amino acids: CASSPTGQYEQYV.

The chain uses TRBV5-1 and TRBJ2-3; 12 bases line up with TRBD2. The CDR3 is made up of 15 amino acids. Germline V gene data show CDR1 as SGHRS and CDR2 as YFSETQ. Germline trimming cut 4 bases from V and 6 bases from J; bases unmatched to any gene: 6. CDR3 sequence (DNA): TGCGCCAGCAGCCTTCTAGCGGGGGGGCTCGATACGCAGTATTTT. Translating it yields CASSLLAGGLDTQYF.

This clone is medium-sized (0.01 to 0.1%). The V gene is TRBV5-1, the J gene TRBJ2-2; TRBD1 aligns across 8 bases. Trimming at V came to 1 base and at J to 4 bases, leaving 3 bases not matched to a gene. The length of the CDR3 is 15 residues. Germline V gives CDR1 SGHRS, CDR2 YFSETQ. This CDR3 is CASSLFGQGTGELFF. CDR3 nucleotides: TGCGCCAGCAGCTTGTTCGGACAGGGCACCGGGGAGCTGTTTTTT. The variable domain in full, with the rest retrieved from reference TRBV5-1 and TRBJ2-2, is KAGVTQTPRYLIKTRGQQVTLSCSPISGHRSVSWYQQTPGQGLQFLFEYFSETQRNKGNFPGRFSGRQFSNSRSEMNVSTLELGDSALYLCASSLFGQGTGELFFGEGSRLTVL.

This clone was seen a few times. The rearrangement uses TRBV6-1 and TRBJ1-3; 7 bases fit TRBD1. The CDR3 consists of 14 residues. The J segment lost 5 bases and the V segment lost 6 bases, leaving 7 bases of the junction unmatched. Germline V gives CDR1 MNHNS, CDR2 SASEGT. The CDR3 DNA is TGTGCCAGCAGCGCGGACAGGAGGAGAAACACCATATATTTT. It translates to CASSADRRRNTIYF.

This sequence joins TRBV15 and TRBJ1-1; tentative D call: TRBD1 (5 bases). The germline V and J ends were trimmed by 1 base and 5 bases, with 8 bases remaining between them. The CDR3 consists of 13 residues. The germline V gene has CDR1 LNHNV and CDR2 YYDKDF (reference sequence). In nucleotides, the CDR3 is TGTGCCACCAGCAGAGTGCAGGGAACTGAAGCTTTCTTT. It codes for CATSRVQGTEAFF. Combining the CDR3 with reference TRBV15 and TRBJ1-1 gives the whole variable domain DAMVIQNPRYQVTQFGKPVTLSCSQTLNHNVMYWYQQKSSQAPKLLFHYYDKDFNNEADTPDNFQSRRPNTSFCFLDIRSPGLGDTAMYLCATSRVQGTEAFFGQGTRLTVV.

The CDR3, as DNA: TGTGCCAGCAGCTCCGGACAGGGGACCTATGGCTACACCTTC. Amino acid sequence: CASSSGQGTYGYTF. V usage is TRBV11-2 and J usage is TRBJ1-2, with 9 bases identical to TRBD1. The CDR3 consists of 14 residues. Germline V lookup: CDR1 SGHAT, CDR2 FQNNGV. Trimming at V came to 4 bases and at J to 4 bases, leaving 4 bases not matched to a gene. Variable domain in full (rest from reference TRBV11-2 and TRBJ1-2): EAGVAQSPRYKIIEKRQSVAFWCNPISGHATLYWYQQILGQGPKLLIQFQNNGVVDDSQLPKDRFSAERLKGVDSTLKIQPAKLEDSAVYLCASSSGQGTYGYTFGSGTRLTVV.

V usage is TRBV11-2 and J usage is TRBJ1-6; D gene uncertain. V was pared by 1 base and J by 0 bases, with 7 bases between. This CDR3 comprises 16 residues. CDR1 SGHAT and CDR2 FQNNGV come from the germline V gene. The chain's CDR3 is CASSLGMSSYNSPLHF. DNA for the CDR3: TGTGCCAGCAGCTTAGGGATGAGCTCCTATAATTCACCCCTCCACTTT. Together with reference TRBV11-2 and TRBJ1-6, the CDR3 gives the full variable domain: EAGVAQSPRYKIIEKRQSVAFWCNPISGHATLYWYQQILGQGPKLLIQFQNNGVVDDSQLPKDRFSAERLKGVDSTLKIQPAKLEDSAVYLCASSLGMSSYNSPLHFGNGTRLTVT.

This clone is medium-sized (0.01 to 0.1%) within its sample. V is TRBV20-1 and J is TRBJ2-1, with TRBD2 identical over 8 bases. The germline V gene has CDR1 DFQATT and CDR2 SNEGSKA (reference sequence). J was trimmed by 6 bases and V by 6 bases; bases with no gene match: 4. The CDR3 runs to 12 residues. The CDR3 sequence: CSAILAVNEQFF. The CDR3 nucleotides are TGCAGTGCGATACTAGCGGTCAATGAGCAGTTCTTC.

This rearrangement joins TRBV6-2 or TRBV6-3 to TRBJ1-2, with D perhaps matching TRBD1 (5 bases). The CDR3 length is 20 residues. V dropped 2 bases and J dropped 0 bases, with 25 bases sitting between them. Germline CDR1 reads MNHEY; CDR2 reads SVGEGT. The CDR3 sequence is CASSYTEWLFTGDANYGYTF. CDR3 in DNA: TGTGCCAGCAGTTACACCGAATGGTTATTCACAGGAGACGCTAACTATGGCTACACCTTC.

This clone was detected many times. This chain joins TRBV20-1 and TRBJ2-7; 13 bases are shared with TRBD2. The CDR3 consists of 18 residues. Germline CDR1 and CDR2: DFQATT and SNEGSKA (reference sequence). With V trimmed by 2 bases and J by 2 bases, 12 bases remained unmatched. CDR3 DNA: TGCAGTGCTAGACCTTCCGGGACTAGCGGGAAGGGAGCCTACGAGCAGTACTTC. It encodes CSARPSGTSGKGAYEQYF.

J is TRBJ1-3 and V is TRBV4-1; unclear D gene. The germline gives CDR1 MGHRA, CDR2 YSYEKL. The CDR3 contains 14 residues. V was trimmed by 4 bases and J by 1 base, leaving 8 bases between them. The CDR3 coding sequence is TGCGCCAGCAGCCCCCGGGGTTCTGGAAACACCATATATTTT. Its protein is CASSPRGSGNTIYF.

The V gene is TRBV20-1, the J gene TRBJ2-3; 9 nucleotides agree with TRBD2. Trimming cost V 2 bases and J 6 bases; bases outside gene matches: 9. Germline CDR1 and CDR2: DFQATT and SNEGSKA (reference sequence). The CDR3 extends over 15 amino acids. The CDR3 is CSARRGGRAGDTQYF. The CDR3 coding sequence is TGCAGTGCTAGACGGGGCGGGAGGGCCGGTGATACGCAGTATTTT.

This clone has only a few counts. This may be a read error, as it is one base from a much larger clone. The gene calls are TRBV28 and TRBJ2-1; D is uncertain. There are 15 residues in the CDR3. Germline V gene data show CDR1 as MDHEN and CDR2 as SYDVKM. The CDR3, as DNA: TGTGCCAGCAGTCTTATTGGTAGCTCCTACAATGAGCAGCTCTTC. This gives the protein CASSLIGSSYNEQLF. The full variable domain, with the rest looked up from reference TRBV28 and TRBJ2-1, is DVKVTQSSRYLVKRTGEKVFLECVQDMDHENMFWYRQDPGLGLRLIYFSYDVKMKEKGDIPEGYSVSREKKERFSLILESASTNQTSMYLCASSLIGSSYNEQLFGPGTRLTVL.

V usage is TRBV4-2 and J usage is TRBJ2-2; D may be TRBD2 (6 bases). Germline V lookup: CDR1 LGHNA, CDR2 YNFKEQ. This CDR3 is 15 amino acids long. The V end was cut by 0 bases, the J end by 4 bases, with 9 bases between. CDR3 amino acids: CASSQDLGSTGELFF. The CDR3, as DNA: TGTGCCAGCAGCCAAGATCTCGGGAGCACCGGGGAGCTGTTTTTT.

This chain connects TRBV28 to TRBJ2-7; 9 bases agree with TRBD1. The CDR3 length is 15 residues. Germline loops: CDR1 MDHEN, CDR2 SYDVKM. The junction had 9 bases not matched to a gene; V was cut back by 2 bases and J by 7 bases. The CDR3 sequence is CASSLVGTGLEEQYF. The DNA of the CDR3 is TGTGCCAGCAGTTTAGTAGGGACAGGGTTAGAGGAGCAGTACTTC.

The chain has TRBV21-1 and TRBJ2-3; TRBD1 is the table's D call and was not checked against the DNA. TRBV21-1 represents a pseudogene. This CDR3 region has 18 residues. This CDR3 reads CASSTPGWTSEGTDTQYF. CDR3 DNA: TGTGCCAGCAGCACCCCCGGTTGGACATCCGAAGGGACAGATACGCAGTATTTT.

This chain uses TRBV20-1 with TRBJ1-2; unclear D gene. Trimming stripped 4 bases from V and 0 bases from J, with 12 bases between. This CDR3 contains 14 residues. Germline V gives CDR1 DFQATT, CDR2 SNEGSKA (reference sequence). CDR3: CSAIREISNYGYTF. CDR3 in DNA: TGCAGTGCTATAAGGGAAATCTCTAACTATGGCTACACCTTC.

This clone occurred a few times. The chain has TRBV6-1 and TRBJ2-1, with TRBD2 matching over 12 bases. Germline CDR1 MNHNS, CDR2 SASEGT. V trimming: 5 bases; J trimming: 8 bases; junction bases outside the gene matches: 4. CDR3 size: 14 residues. CDR3 in amino acids: CASSPGLAGDEQFF. For the CDR3, the DNA is TGTGCCAGCAGTCCGGGACTAGCGGGCGATGAGCAGTTCTTC.

V and J are TRBV19 and TRBJ2-3; TRBD1 matches at 10 bases. From germline, CDR1 is LNHDA and CDR2 SQIVND (reference sequence). Trimming at V came to 4 bases and at J to 7 bases, leaving 8 bases not matched to a gene. The CDR3 is 15 residues long. The CDR3 DNA follows: TGTGCCAGTAGTAAAACCGGGACAGGGGTGAATACGCAGTATTTT. Translated: CASSKTGTGVNTQYF. The whole variable domain, filled in from reference TRBV19 and TRBJ2-3, reads DGGITQSPKYLFRKEGQNVTLSCEQNLNHDAMYWYRQDPGQGLRLIYYSQIVNDFQKGDIAEGYSVSREKKESFPLTVTSAQKNPTAFYLCASSKTGTGVNTQYFGPGTRLTVL.

This chain links TRBV4-2 with TRBJ2-7; a weak D match, TRBD2 (6 bases). The V gene lost 0 bases and the J gene lost 0 bases, with 12 bases spanning the gap. The germline V gene encodes CDR1 LGHNA and CDR2 YNFKEQ. This CDR3 has 16 amino acids. This CDR3 reads CASSQDGDGSSYEQYF. DNA for the CDR3: TGTGCCAGCAGCCAAGACGGTGACGGGAGCTCCTACGAGCAGTACTTC.

This clone was observed at least ten times. This chain uses TRBV4-3 with TRBJ2-3, with 7 positions matching TRBD2. Germline lookup yields CDR1 LGHNA and CDR2 YSLEER. CDR3 length equals 17 residues. Trimming cost V 0 bases and J 4 bases; bases outside gene matches: 10. The CDR3 DNA is TGCGCCAGCAGCCAAGAGTGGGGGGAGGGCCCCGCAGATACGCAGTATTTT. Amino acids: CASSQEWGEGPADTQYF.

This clone was counted many times. The chain recombines TRBV7-8 with TRBJ2-2; D unclear. Trimming shortened V by 10 bases and J by 3 bases, and 18 bases separated the two germline ends. The CDR3 is 15 amino acids. Germline V gene lookup returns CDR1 SGHVS and CDR2 FQNEAQ. DNA of the CDR3: TGTGCCAACGGAGATGAAACCGCGGACACCGGGGAGCTGTTTTTT. This translates into CANGDETADTGELFF.

The table lists this clone with a count of one. This chain links TRBV3-1 with TRBJ2-7; D is perhaps TRBD2 (5 bases). The germline V gene has CDR1 LGHDT and CDR2 YNNKEL (reference sequence). CDR3 size: 17 residues. Trimming took off 3 bases at V and 3 bases at J, with 21 bases between the two ends. The CDR3 region is CASSHARRTINLYEQYF. In DNA, the CDR3 is TGTGCCAGCAGCCACGCTCGGAGGACCATCAACCTCTACGAGCAGTACTTC.

This clone has a single count. The chain employs TRBV5-1 and TRBJ1-1; tentative D call: TRBD1 (5 bases). Trimming shortened V by 0 bases and J by 0 bases, and 9 bases separated the two germline ends. Per germline, CDR1 SGHRS and CDR2 YFSETQ. CDR3 size: 15 residues. CDR3 bases: TGCGCCAGCAGCTTGGATCGGACACTGAACACTGAAGCTTTCTTT. Translated, it gives CASSLDRTLNTEAFF.

This clone has more than one count but fewer than ten. This sequence joins TRBV19 and TRBJ1-4; 10 bases agree with TRBD1. This CDR3 has 13 residues. Looked up from germline, CDR1 is LNHDA and CDR2 is SQIVND (reference sequence). After removal of 10 bases from V and 7 bases from J, the junction contained 6 bases not matched to a gene. DNA of the CDR3: TGTGCCACTACGGGACAGGGGTTTGAAAAACTGTTTTTT. Protein sequence: CATTGQGFEKLFF.

The chain couples TRBV5-4 to TRBJ2-3; 9 bases map to TRBD1. From germline, CDR1 is SGHNT and CDR2 YYREEE (reference sequence). The CDR3 covers 16 residues. V trimming: 0 bases; J trimming: 4 bases; junction bases outside the gene matches: 6. CDR3 region: CASSLVWGQGADTQYF. The CDR3 nucleotides are TGTGCCAGCAGCTTGGTTTGGGGACAGGGAGCAGATACGCAGTATTTT.